The 8 T cell receptor beta chains presented below share a single source sample, sequenced in a study of radiation and T cells in renal cell carcinoma. Only in-frame clones appear in the TCRdb table, and some are missing; sequencing was by immunoSEQ multiplex PCR. This sample has approximately 170,000 clones, with about 85% found just once. Sample time point: blood 4 weeks post-SBRT, at nephrectomy. The sample's treatment: 15 Gy SBRT to primary tumor, nephrectomy 4 weeks later. The specimen comprised blood, sampled from a patient whose treatment included radiotherapy and nephrectomy. All receptors come from a woman aged 50 to 65 with renal cell carcinoma.

The rearrangement joins TRBV10-3 to TRBJ2-5, with D perhaps TRBD2 (6 bases). Germline CDR1 ENHRY, CDR2 SYGVKD. This CDR3 has 11 residues. V was cut by 8 bases and J by 5 bases, with 9 bases left in between. The CDR3 here is CAIGTLETQYF. DNA for the CDR3: TGTGCCATCGGGACTCTGGAGACCCAGTACTTC.

The chain couples TRBV7-2 to TRBJ2-1, with TRBD2 matching over 9 bases. Germline trimming cut 2 bases from V and 8 bases from J; bases unmatched to any gene: 13. CDR1 SGHTA and CDR2 FQGNSA come from the germline V gene. The CDR3 has 17 amino acids. Written as DNA, the CDR3 is TGTGCCAGCAGCTTAATAGGTCGGGCTAGCGGGGACGATGAGCAGTTCTTC. This sequence encodes CASSLIGRASGDDEQFF.

The chain recombines TRBV7-3 with TRBJ2-1, with 10 bases lining up with TRBD2. The germline V gene has CDR1 SGHTA and CDR2 FQGTGA. The CDR3 length is 15 residues. Germline trimming cut 5 bases from V and 8 bases from J; bases unmatched to any gene: 9. This chain's CDR3 is CASSPRLAGGDEQFF. In DNA, the CDR3 is TGTGCCAGCAGCCCCCGACTAGCGGGTGGGGATGAGCAGTTCTTC.

This chain joins TRBV4-2 and TRBJ1-3; 9 bases are a match to TRBD1. V was clipped by 3 bases and J by 0 bases; unmatched bases: 6. CDR1 is LGHNA, CDR2 YNFKEQ, per germline. The CDR3 has 17 residues. The CDR3 DNA is TGTGCCAGCAGCCAGGAAAACAGGGGGCCCTCTGGAAACACCATATATTTT. Protein: CASSQENRGPSGNTIYF.

The rearrangement uses TRBV18 and TRBJ1-6; 7 nucleotides match TRBD1. The CDR3 runs 14 residues. Germline values: CDR1 KGHSH, CDR2 LQKENI. V lost 3 bases to trimming and J lost 10 bases; unmatched junction nucleotides: 6. The CDR3 coding sequence is TGTGCCAGCTCACCCGAGGCAGGGGGGTCACCCCTCCACTTT. This codes for CASSPEAGGSPLHF.

V and J are TRBV5-1 and TRBJ2-5; 9 positions match TRBD1. The germline V gene has CDR1 SGHRS and CDR2 YFSETQ. This CDR3 spans 14 amino acids. The J segment lost 5 bases and the V segment lost 2 bases, leaving 4 bases of the junction unmatched. CDR3 sequence reads: CASSFQQGAETQYF. The DNA of the CDR3 is TGCGCCAGCAGCTTCCAACAGGGGGCTGAGACCCAGTACTTC.

The chain joins TRBV4-1 to TRBJ1-2, with D uncertain. CDR3 length: 15 amino acids. The germline V gene has CDR1 MGHRA and CDR2 YSYEKL. The V end was cut by 4 bases, the J end by 0 bases, with 12 bases between. The CDR3 bases are TGCGCCAGCAGCCCTACGGTTCTAGCTAACTATGGCTACACCTTC. Encoded protein: CASSPTVLANYGYTF.

Written as DNA, the CDR3 is TGCGCCAGCAGCCAAGATCGAAGCTTTCCTAACTATGGCTACACCTTC. Protein: CASSQDRSFPNYGYTF. V and J are TRBV4-3 and TRBJ1-2; D remains ambiguous. The CDR3 loop spans 16 amino acids. V lost 0 bases, J lost 0 bases, and 11 bases lay in between. Germline loops: CDR1 LGHNA, CDR2 YSLEER.